This T cell receptor (beta chain) was sequenced for a study of PD-1 blockade in classical Hodgkin lymphoma. Every patient relapsed after autologous stem cell transplantation, and brentuximab vedotin exposure varied. Purification of CD4+ T cells from thawed PBMCs was performed via magnetic negative selection. This clone was found once. Using immunoSEQ multiplex PCR, the repertoire was profiled, and TCRdb retains in-frame clones only, with some absent. Here the sample spans roughly 25,000 clones, 84% being singletons. Trimming took 3 bases from V and 0 from J, leaving 12 bases between them. The germline V gene has CDR1 LNHDA and CDR2 SQIVND (reference sequence). The CDR3 consists of 15 residues.

The sequencing used CD4+ T cells from blood, collected at baseline. The V call is TRBV19, the J call TRBJ2-7; D is uncertain. This clonotype was sampled from a human donor with classical Hodgkin lymphoma. The CDR3: CASSIRWQSSYEQYF. The DNA of the CDR3 is TGTGCCAGTAGTATTAGATGGCAGAGCTCCTACGAGCAGTACTTC.